This T cell receptor (beta chain) was captured by sequencing in a study of blood T cell repertoires in COVID-19. This clone appeared a few times. The table came from immunoSEQ multiplex PCR; TCRdb's copy has only in-frame clones and leaves some out. Among under 200,000 clones listed, roughly 88% were seen once. Germline lookup yields CDR1 SGHRS and CDR2 YFSETQ. The CDR3 length is 13 residues. Trimming removed 4 bases from V and 7 bases from J; junction bases left unmatched: 1. The receptor's source is a woman aged 55-70 years who had recovered from COVID-19. The chain recombines TRBV5-1 with TRBJ1-3, with 11 bases lining up with TRBD1. Sample: PBMCs or T cells enriched from blood (not recorded which). The CDR3 coding sequence is TGCGCCAGCAGCGGACAGGGGGCGAACACCATATATTTT. It yields the protein CASSGQGANTIYF. Full variable domain (outside the CDR3, taken from reference TRBV5-1 and TRBJ1-3): KAGVTQTPRYLIKTRGQQVTLSCSPISGHRSVSWYQQTPGQGLQFLFEYFSETQRNKGNFPGRFSGRQFSNSRSEMNVSTLELGDSALYLCASSGQGANTIYFGEGSWLTVV.